What follows are 4 T cell receptor beta chains derived from one specimen sequenced in a study of early T cells in non-severe SARS-CoV-2 infection. TCRdb used MiXCR to reprocess the 5' RACE reads, holding one entry per CDR3 protein. Among some 71,000 distinct CDR3 sequences listed, roughly 11% were seen once. The starting material was whole blood, obtained at baseline. These TCRs come from an adult who was a healthcare worker with PCR-confirmed SARS-CoV-2 infection or an uninfected control (not recorded which).

The chain couples TRBV28 to TRBJ2-5; 11 bases fit TRBD2. The junction had 9 bases not matched to a gene; V was cut back by 4 bases and J by 5 bases. CDR3 length equals 16 residues. CDR1 MDHEN and CDR2 SYDVKM come from the germline V gene. The CDR3 here is CASSSLLAGAGETQYF. CDR3 DNA sequence: TGTGCCAGCAGTTCCCTACTAGCGGGAGCTGGGGAGACCCAGTACTTC.

In this sample, this clonotype turned up a few times. In nucleotides, the CDR3 is TGCGCCAGCAGCCAAGGGACAGGGAGTAGGGGAGAGCAGTACTTC. It codes for CASSQGTGSRGEQYF. The chain uses TRBV4-1 and TRBJ2-7; 8 nucleotides match TRBD1. Germline lookup yields CDR1 MGHRA and CDR2 YSYEKL. This CDR3 is built from 15 residues. Losses at the gene ends were 1 base for V and 7 bases for J; bases not matched to a gene: 9.

The gene calls are TRBV7-2 and TRBJ2-3, with D perhaps matching TRBD2 (5 bases). The CDR3 runs to 16 residues. Germline CDR1 SGHTA, CDR2 FQGNSA. The V end was cut by 2 bases, the J end by 5 bases, with 17 bases between. The DNA of the CDR3 is TGTGCCAGCAGCTTATCGGGAACAGCCGGCGGAGATACGCAGTATTTT. Its translation: CASSLSGTAGGDTQYF.

This clonotype was counted between two and nine times. The chain carries TRBV5-4 and TRBJ1-5; possibly TRBD1 for D (5 bases). The CDR3 is 13 residues long. Germline CDR1 SGHNT, CDR2 YYREEE (reference sequence). Trimming pared 5 bases from V and 5 bases from J, leaving 11 bases between. The CDR3: CASRSGLDQPQHF. The CDR3 bases are TGTGCCAGCAGGTCAGGGCTCGATCAGCCCCAGCATTTT.